This T cell receptor (beta chain) was identified in a study of T-cell reconstitution after alpha-beta-depleted transplantation in children. The study's findings and limits: At the one-year point after transplant, T-cell counts and TCRbeta diversity were found to come mostly from T cells that had been newly produced. At around two months after transplant, the alpha-beta T cells were reportedly derived from several hundred expanded clones that came from non-depleted graft cells. Some patients showed high day-60 TCRbeta diversity, which derived from surviving recipient T cells and thymic progenitors.

Germline V gene sequence: CDR1 DFQATT, CDR2 SNEGSKA (reference sequence). CDR3 size: 14 residues. V lost 6 bases and J 3 bases, leaving 17 bases between the germline ends. Unique molecular identifiers were used in preparing the TCRbeta library. TCRdb re-derived calls from the PCR reads in MiXCR, one entry per CDR3 protein. This table holds approximately 350,000 distinct CDR3 sequences, roughly 17% found once. This clonotype was detected only a few times. The antigen is not known. The sequence was obtained from a male patient aged 2 to 10 who had a stem cell transplant for acute lymphoblastic leukemia, so the T cells may come from the graft donor. The chain uses TRBV20-1 and TRBJ2-5; possible D gene TRBD2, 6 bases. The sequencing used PBMCs, mostly from graft donor cells, collected 360 days after TCRalphabeta/CD19-depleted stem cell transplant. The CDR3 region has the DNA TGCAGTGCCCCGGTGGGAGCGGGTGAAGAGACCCAGTACTTC. Amino acid sequence: CSAPVGAGEETQYF.